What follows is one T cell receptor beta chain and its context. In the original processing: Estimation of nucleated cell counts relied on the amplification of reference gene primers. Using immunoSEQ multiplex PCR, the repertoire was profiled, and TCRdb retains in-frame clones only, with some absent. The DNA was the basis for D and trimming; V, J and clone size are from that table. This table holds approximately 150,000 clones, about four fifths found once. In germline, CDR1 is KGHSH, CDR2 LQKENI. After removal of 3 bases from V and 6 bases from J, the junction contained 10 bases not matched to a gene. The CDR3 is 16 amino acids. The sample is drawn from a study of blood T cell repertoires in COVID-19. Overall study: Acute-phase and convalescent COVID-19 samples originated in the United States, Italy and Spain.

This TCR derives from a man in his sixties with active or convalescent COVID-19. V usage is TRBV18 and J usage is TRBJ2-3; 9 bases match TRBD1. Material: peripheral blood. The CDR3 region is CASSPRQGGVMDTQYF. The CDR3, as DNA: TGTGCCAGCTCACCCCGACAGGGGGGGGTAATGGATACGCAGTATTTT.